Shown below are 8 T cell receptor beta chains from a single sample sequenced in a study of blood T cells in healthy people across ages. Alongside a J-beta primer mix, a sample-barcoded 5' primer served in a second PCR lasting about 6 to 11 cycles. MiXCR, run by TCRdb on the 5' RACE reads, gives a single entry per CDR3 protein. The table has 1.5 million to 2 million distinct CDR3 sequences, 49% seen once; the top ten hold 2.1%. Sequences were obtained from blood. All receptors come from a woman aged 40-49 years in good health.

This chain uses TRBV7-2 with TRBJ2-1, with TRBD2 matching 10 bases. J gave up 6 bases and V 6 bases, and 11 bases lay outside the gene matches. Germline loops: CDR1 SGHTA, CDR2 FQGNSA. This CDR3 region has 16 residues. The chain's CDR3 is CASSSRRAGGPNEQFF. The CDR3 DNA sequence: TGTGCCAGCAGTTCCCGTCGAGCGGGGGGGCCCAATGAGCAGTTCTTC. The full variable domain, rest sourced from reference TRBV7-2 and TRBJ2-1, is GAGVSQSPSNKVTEKGKDVELRCDPISGHTALYWYRQSLGQGLEFLIYFQGNSAPDKSGLPSDRFSAERTGGSVSTLTIQRTQQEDSAVYLCASSSRRAGGPNEQFFGPGTRLTVL.

This sequence joins TRBV6-2 or TRBV6-3 and TRBJ1-5, with 8 bases fitting TRBD1. This CDR3 has 15 residues. After removal of 6 bases from V and 2 bases from J, the junction contained 6 bases not matched to a gene. Germline loops: CDR1 MNHEY, CDR2 SVGEGT. The CDR3 DNA follows: TGTGCCAGCAGAGATGGACAGGGTCGCAATCAGCCCCAGCATTTT. This sequence encodes CASRDGQGRNQPQHF.

This clonotype came up many times. The chain uses TRBV6-4 and TRBJ2-5; a weak D match, TRBD1 (5 bases). Between the trimmed V and J ends, which lost 2 bases and 11 bases, there was a span of 15 bases. Germline V gene sequence: CDR1 MRHNA, CDR2 SNTAGT. The CDR3 runs to 13 residues. The CDR3 here is CASSDQGNNEQYF. The CDR3, as DNA: TGTGCCAGCAGTGACCAGGGTAACAATGAGCAGTACTTC.

V usage is TRBV29-1 and J usage is TRBJ1-2; no definite D call. CDR1 and CDR2 from the germline V gene are SQVTM and ANQGSEA. CDR3 length: 13 residues. With 0 bases removed from V and 4 bases from J, the gap between germline ends came to 9 bases. The chain's CDR3 is CSVEDFGSYGYTF. CDR3 coding DNA: TGCAGCGTTGAAGATTTTGGGAGCTATGGCTACACCTTC.

This clonotype was observed once. This rearrangement joins TRBV28 to TRBJ1-2, with D perhaps matching TRBD1 (5 bases). The CDR3 totals 14 residues. CDR1 is MDHEN and CDR2 is SYDVKM in the germline V gene. With 5 bases removed from V and 3 bases from J, the gap between germline ends came to 13 bases. The CDR3 DNA is TGTGCCAGCAGTGTCACCGTCAGGGACTATGGCTACACCTTC. It is translated as CASSVTVRDYGYTF.

This clonotype was observed a few times. This chain connects TRBV12-3 or TRBV12-4 to TRBJ1-6; 9 bases line up with TRBD1. Trimming took 4 bases from V and 7 from J; bases not matched to a gene: 8. The CDR3 runs to 16 residues. The CDR3: CASSSRPDRGNSPLHF. CDR3 bases: TGTGCCAGCAGTTCCCGCCCGGACAGGGGAAATTCACCCCTCCACTTT.

Of note for this clonotype: A junction end diverges from the germline sequence, so it may reflect a read error. The chain couples TRBV4-1 to TRBJ2-7, with D perhaps matching TRBD1 or TRBD2 (5 bases each). This CDR3 contains 12 residues. The V gene's germline CDR1 is MGHRA and CDR2 YSYEKL. The DNA for the CDR3 is TGTGCCAGCAGCCAAGGGGAGTACGAGCAGTACTTC. Amino acids: CASSQGEYEQYF.

The chain carries TRBV7-2 and TRBJ2-7; 9 nucleotides line up with TRBD1. CDR1 is SGHTA, CDR2 FQGNSA, per germline. The CDR3 has 14 residues. After removal of 5 bases from V and 2 bases from J, the junction contained 4 bases not matched to a gene. The DNA of the CDR3 is TGTGCCAGCAGCCGTGGGGACAGGGCCTACGAGCAGTACTTC. Its translation: CASSRGDRAYEQYF.